This record covers a single T cell receptor beta chain. This entry comes from a study of blood T cell repertoires in COVID-19. Study details: The United States, Italy and Spain were the sources of the acute and convalescent COVID-19 samples. T cells, B-cell-depleted T cells, or PBMCs supplied cDNA or gDNA.

As handled by the study authors: Reference gene primer amplification yielded estimated nucleated cell counts. Using immunoSEQ multiplex PCR, the repertoire was profiled, and TCRdb retains in-frame clones only, with some absent. That table furnishes V, J and clone size, whereas the DNA furnished D and trimming. The top ten clones hold nearly 8.5% of a sample with 55,000 to 75,000 clones, around nine tenths of them seen once. Germline CDR1 reads LGHNA; CDR2 reads YSLEER. The V end lost 2 bases, the J end lost 5 bases, and 9 bases lay between the germline ends. This CDR3 region has 13 residues. The sequenced material came from peripheral blood. This receptor was obtained from a human donor in a cohort sampled during active COVID-19. The gene calls are TRBV4-3 and TRBJ1-1; no reliable D call. CDR3 nucleotide sequence: TGCGCCAGCAGCCAACAAGCGGGGACTGAAGCTTTCTTT. It is translated as CASSQQAGTEAFF.